The 18 T cell receptor beta chains presented below share a single source sample, sequenced in a study of T cell responses to AZD1222 COVID-19 vaccine. Assay: immunoSEQ multiplex PCR; the TCRdb copy retains only in-frame clones and omits some. The sample contains 70,000 to 95,000 clones, over 85% of which appear only once. The sequences come from peripheral blood, collected on day 0 of MenACWY control vaccination. These TCRs come from an adult in good health.

The J gene is TRBJ1-2, the V gene TRBV7-3; D ambiguous. CDR1 and CDR2 (germline): SGHTA, FQGTGA. With 3 bases removed from V and 3 bases from J, the gap between germline ends came to 8 bases. The CDR3 has 13 amino acids. CDR3 region: CASSFRWDYGYTF. The DNA of the CDR3 is TGTGCCAGCAGCTTCCGCTGGGACTATGGCTACACCTTC.

J is TRBJ1-1 and V is TRBV5-1; the D is unclear. Germline values: CDR1 SGHRS, CDR2 YFSETQ. CDR3 length: 14 residues. Trimming removed 0 bases at V and 3 bases at J, with 9 bases between. This CDR3 is CASSLEMVHTEAFF. The CDR3 region has the DNA TGCGCCAGCAGCTTGGAGATGGTACACACTGAAGCTTTCTTT.

This rearrangement joins TRBV3-1 (or the pseudogene TRBV3-2) to TRBJ1-5; 8 nucleotides agree with TRBD1. Germline V gene sequence: CDR1 LGHDT, CDR2 YNNKEL (reference sequence). The V and J ends lost 8 bases and 5 bases, in that order; junction bases with no gene match: 8. The length of the CDR3 is 14 residues. For the CDR3, the DNA is TGTGCCAGCTATCCAGGACAGGGAGATCAGCCCCAGCATTTT. This encodes CASYPGQGDQPQHF.

V is TRBV28 and J is TRBJ1-5; D perhaps matches TRBD1 (6 bases). The germline CDR1 and CDR2 sequences are MDHEN and SYDVKM. This CDR3 has 15 amino acids. Deletions cut 4 bases from V and 1 base from J, with 11 bases between. This CDR3 is CASSSAGTSNQPQHF. The CDR3 bases are TGTGCCAGCAGTTCCGCCGGGACAAGCAATCAGCCCCAGCATTTT.

V and J are TRBV7-3 and TRBJ2-2; tentative D call: TRBD1 (6 bases). Trimming removed 5 bases from V and 1 base from J, with 11 bases in between. Germline V gives CDR1 SGHTA, CDR2 FQGTGA. The CDR3 loop spans 15 amino acids. CDR3 bases: TGTGCCAGCAGCCCAGGGGCAGGGAACACCGGGGAGCTGTTTTTT. The encoded protein is CASSPGAGNTGELFF.

Worth noting for this clone: This sample also contains other DNA sequences that code for the same CDR3. The rearrangement joins TRBV19 to TRBJ1-3; 8 bases agree with TRBD1. Germline CDR1 LNHDA, CDR2 SQIVND (reference sequence). CDR3 length equals 15 residues. J gave up 2 bases and V 3 bases, and 3 bases lay outside the gene matches. The CDR3 DNA reads TGTGCCAGTAGTATCGGACAGGGAGCTGGAAACACCATATATTTT. Translation gives CASSIGQGAGNTIYF.

The chain carries TRBV7-2 and TRBJ2-7; D gene uncertain. V was clipped by 3 bases and J by 0 bases, with 12 bases between them. The germline V gene encodes CDR1 SGHTA and CDR2 FQGNSA. This CDR3 spans 15 amino acids. CDR3: CASSLWTQSSYEQYF. CDR3 DNA sequence: TGTGCCAGCAGCTTGTGGACGCAGAGCTCCTACGAGCAGTACTTC. Combining the CDR3 with reference TRBV7-2 and TRBJ2-7 gives the whole variable domain GAGVSQSPSNKVTEKGKDVELRCDPISGHTALYWYRQSLGQGLEFLIYFQGNSAPDKSGLPSDRFSAERTGGSVSTLTIQRTQQEDSAVYLCASSLWTQSSYEQYFGPGTRLTVT.

The rearrangement links TRBV11-2 to TRBJ2-7, with TRBD1 matching over 7 bases. This CDR3 is 19 amino acids long. Per germline, CDR1 SGHAT and CDR2 FQNNGV. The junction had 22 bases not matched to a gene; V was cut back by 5 bases and J by 3 bases. CDR3 bases: TGTGCCAGCAGCCTTACTTCCGGGACAGACTACGTTTTGGGCTACGAGCAGTACTTC. Translating gives CASSLTSGTDYVLGYEQYF.

This sequence joins TRBV6-2 or TRBV6-3 and TRBJ2-5, with a weak D call TRBD2 (5 bases). Between the trimmed V and J ends, which lost 5 bases and 0 bases, there was a span of 16 bases. The CDR3 length is 16 residues. The V gene's germline CDR1 is MNHEY and CDR2 SVGEGT. DNA for the CDR3: TGTGCCAGCAGTCTCGGACTTTCTATTTACCAAGAGACCCAGTACTTC. The encoded protein is CASSLGLSIYQETQYF.

The chain couples TRBV4-1 to TRBJ1-5; 7 bases line up with TRBD1. The V gene end was trimmed by 4 bases and the J gene end by 4 bases; junction bases not matched to a gene: 10. This CDR3 spans 16 amino acids. The germline gives CDR1 MGHRA, CDR2 YSYEKL. The CDR3, as DNA: TGCGCCAGCAGCCGAAGCGGACAGGTTGGGAATCAGCCCCAGCATTTT. Its protein is CASSRSGQVGNQPQHF.

The chain carries TRBV6-5 and TRBJ2-5; 8 bases line up with TRBD1. V gave up 5 bases and J gave up 5 bases; unmatched junction bases: 7. Germline V gene lookup returns CDR1 MNHEY and CDR2 SVGAGI. This CDR3 comprises 14 residues. The CDR3 region is CASSHRGSRETQYF. DNA of the CDR3: TGTGCCAGCAGTCACAGGGGGTCCCGGGAGACCCAGTACTTC.

The gene calls are TRBV2 and TRBJ1-2; maybe TRBD1 (5 bases). This CDR3 has 12 amino acids. Germline CDR1 SNHLY, CDR2 FYNNEI. Trimming took off 11 bases at V and 8 bases at J, with 18 bases between the two ends. This CDR3 is CAYPPGNRGYTF. DNA for the CDR3: TGTGCCTATCCTCCAGGGAATCGCGGCTACACCTTC.

V is TRBV9 and J is TRBJ2-3; TRBD2 aligns across 10 bases. CDR3 length: 19 residues. CDR1 SGDLS and CDR2 YYNGEE come from the germline V gene. J gave up 3 bases and V 0 bases, and 13 bases lay outside the gene matches. CDR3 nucleotide sequence: TGTGCCAGCAGCGTAGCTTATAGCGGGGGGCGCTTCGGGACAGATACGCAGTATTTT. This gives the protein CASSVAYSGGRFGTDTQYF.

The chain joins TRBV24-1 to TRBJ1-5; D gene ambiguous. Germline loops: CDR1 KGHDR, CDR2 SFDVKD. The CDR3 is 13 residues long. The DNA for the CDR3 is TGTGCTGTGGGAGGGCCTAGCAATCAGCCCCAGCATTTT. It is translated as CAVGGPSNQPQHF.

In DNA, the CDR3 is TGTGCCAGTAGTTCCGGACAGGGGGCGTCCGAGCAGTACTTC. Protein product: CASSSGQGASEQYF. This rearrangement joins TRBV19 to TRBJ2-7; 11 positions match TRBD1. V dropped 5 bases and J dropped 6; count of bases not matched to a gene: 6. This CDR3 region has 14 residues. Germline loops: CDR1 LNHDA, CDR2 SQIVND (reference sequence).

This clone occurred a few times. The chain carries TRBV27 and TRBJ1-2, with unresolved D. The CDR3 loop spans 15 amino acids. The ends were cut back, 2 bases at V and 2 bases at J, with 12 bases in the middle. The germline V gene has CDR1 MNHEY and CDR2 SMNVEV (reference sequence). The CDR3 bases are TGTGCCAGCAGTTTAAATGGCCAGCTAAACTATGGCTACACCTTC. Protein product: CASSLNGQLNYGYTF.

The CDR3 region is CASSSERQGGRETQYF. The CDR3 coding sequence is TGTGCCAGCAGTTCCGAACGACAGGGGGGCAGGGAGACCCAGTACTTC. The chain couples TRBV28 to TRBJ2-5; 9 bases align to TRBD1. The V gene's germline CDR1 is MDHEN and CDR2 SYDVKM. V shed 4 bases and J 5 bases; nucleotides not matched to a gene: 11. This CDR3 is 16 amino acids long.

There are a few counts of this clone. This sequence joins TRBV19 and TRBJ1-5, with 11 bases that match TRBD1. The CDR3 spans 14 residues. J gave up 6 bases and V 7 bases, and 5 bases lay outside the gene matches. Germline V gene sequence: CDR1 LNHDA, CDR2 SQIVND (reference sequence). Here the CDR3 DNA reads TGTGCCAGTAACCGGGACAGGGGGGGTCAGCCCCAGCATTTT. It translates to CASNRDRGGQPQHF. Based on the CDR3 plus reference TRBV19 and TRBJ1-5, the full variable domain is DGGITQSPKYLFRKEGQNVTLSCEQNLNHDAMYWYRQDPGQGLRLIYYSQIVNDFQKGDIAEGYSVSREKKESFPLTVTSAQKNPTAFYLCASNRDRGGQPQHFGDGTRLSIL.